This T cell receptor (beta chain) was identified in a study of shared clonotypes between healthy human individuals. As for this clone: What it recognizes is unknown.

Germline V gene data show CDR1 as MDHEN and CDR2 as SYDVKM. The V gene lost 3 bases and the J gene lost 9 bases, with 12 bases spanning the gap. The CDR3 is made up of 13 amino acids. The repertoire was sequenced with immunoSEQ multiplex PCR; TCRdb's copy has only in-frame clones and lacks some. Of approximately 1,500,000 clones listed, 95% to 99% are singletons. Study results and caveats: Relative to their counterparts shared across all four donors, non-shared clonotypes exhibited diminished generation probabilities.

The specimen sequenced was naive CD4+ T cells sorted from blood. Noted subset: CD45RA+ positively selected. The V and J genes are TRBV28 and TRBJ1-3; no reliable D call. The origin of this receptor is a young man in good health. The CDR3 here is CASSFINEGTIYF. The CDR3 bases are TGTGCCAGCAGTTTTATCAACGAGGGCACCATATATTTT.